This entry describes one T cell receptor (beta chain). Its antigen is unknown. The V end was cut by 0 bases, the J end by 6 bases, with 12 bases between. This CDR3 contains 14 residues. Per the germline V gene, CDR1 is MNHEY and CDR2 is SMNVEV (reference sequence). This sample was included in a study of beta chain features in type 1 diabetes. Whole-study results and caveats: All four CD4+ subsets of Type 1 diabetes patients contained TCRB CDR3s that were moderately but significantly shorter.

TCRB transcripts that were expressed got sequenced, as all of the isolated RNA had been reverse transcribed. Data came from immunoSEQ multiplex PCR; TCRdb stores just in-frame clones and leaves some out. In the table there are 130,000 to 150,000 clones, about 13% of which are singletons. V is TRBV27 and J is TRBJ2-7, with D maybe TRBD2 (6 bases). The sequence came from a man aged 18 to 29 with type 1 diabetes. The sample was central memory CD4+ T cells from blood. The chain's CDR3 is CASSLSGLMGEQYF. CDR3 coding DNA: TGTGCCAGCAGTTTATCGGGACTTATGGGCGAGCAGTACTTC.